This TCR beta chain was sequenced for a study of radiation and T cells in renal cell carcinoma. The data were produced by immunoSEQ multiplex PCR, yet TCRdb's version contains in-frame clones alone and is incomplete. The data show 70,000 or so clones, roughly 82% seen once. Time point described: blood 2 weeks post-SBRT. The treatment: 15 Gy SBRT to primary tumor, nephrectomy 4 weeks later. The material was blood, obtained from a patient whose treatment included radiotherapy and nephrectomy. The TCR comes from a man aged 55 to 70 with renal cell carcinoma.

The CDR3, as DNA: TGCGCCAGCAGATGGGACAGAGTCACAGATACGCAGTATTTT. This codes for CASRWDRVTDTQYF. The V and J genes are TRBV5-1 and TRBJ2-3; 7 positions match TRBD1. V shed 5 bases and J 2 bases; nucleotides not matched to a gene: 5. The CDR3 contains 14 residues. In germline, CDR1 is SGHRS, CDR2 YFSETQ.